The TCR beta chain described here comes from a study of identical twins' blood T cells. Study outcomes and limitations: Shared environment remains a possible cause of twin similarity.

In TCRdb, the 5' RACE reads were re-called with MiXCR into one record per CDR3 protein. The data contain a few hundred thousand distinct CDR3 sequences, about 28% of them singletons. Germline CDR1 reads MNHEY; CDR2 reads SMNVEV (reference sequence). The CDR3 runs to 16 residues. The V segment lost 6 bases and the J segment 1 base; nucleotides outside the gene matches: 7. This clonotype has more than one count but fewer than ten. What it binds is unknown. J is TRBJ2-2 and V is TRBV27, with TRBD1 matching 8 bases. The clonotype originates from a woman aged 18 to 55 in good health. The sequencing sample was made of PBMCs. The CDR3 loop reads CASRLQGVQNTGELFF. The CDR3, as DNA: TGTGCCAGCAGACTACAGGGGGTGCAGAACACCGGGGAGCTGTTTTTT.